The rows below give T cell receptor beta chains drawn from one sample of a study of early T cells in non-severe SARS-CoV-2 infection. MiXCR, applied by TCRdb to the 5' RACE reads, yields one record per CDR3 protein. This table holds about 58,000 distinct CDR3 sequences, around 12% found once. Sequencing used whole blood. The receptors were sampled from an adult who was a healthcare worker with PCR-confirmed SARS-CoV-2 infection or an uninfected control (not recorded which). CDR3s include the opening cysteine and the closing phenylalanine or tryptophan. A D gene is named only where the DNA matches it firmly. Not all rows give a size; the values are once, few, many and, for expanded clones, a class.

clone size	V gene	D gene	J gene	CDR3 protein	CDR3 DNA
many	TRBV19	.	TRBJ1-2	CASKRQAAGYTF	TGTGCCAGTAAAAGACAGGCTGCGGGCTACACCTTC
many	TRBV10-2	TRBD2	TRBJ2-1	CASSDSGIPPWGNEQFF	TGCGCCAGTTCTGATAGCGGGATCCCCCCTTGGGGTAATGAGCAGTTCTTC
few	TRBV5-1	.	TRBJ2-5	CASSPDSLGETQYF	TGCGCCAGCAGCCCGGACTCCCTAGGGGAGACCCAGTACTTC
.	TRBV29-1	.	TRBJ1-2	CSSSYSYGYTF	TGCAGCTCGAGCTATTCCTATGGCTACACCTTC
many	TRBV20-1	.	TRBJ2-7	CSARKDSSYEQYF	TGCAGTGCTAGGAAGGACAGTTCCTACGAGCAGTACTTC
.	TRBV28	.	TRBJ2-3	CASMAGPGRENTDTQYF	TGTGCCAGCATGGCGGGGCCAGGTAGGGAGAACACAGATACGCAGTATTTT
many	TRBV6-4	TRBD2	TRBJ2-3	CASREGTSDTDTQYF	TGTGCCAGCAGGGAGGGGACTAGCGACACAGATACGCAGTATTTT
.	TRBV29-1	TRBD2	TRBJ2-3	CSVEDPTSGSTDTQYF	TGCAGCGTTGAAGATCCGACTAGCGGTAGCACAGATACGCAGTATTTT
.	TRBV4-2	.	TRBJ1-1	CASSQAPTYGGDTEAFF	TGTGCCAGCAGCCAAGCGCCCACGTACGGGGGGGACACTGAAGCTTTCTTT
.	TRBV24-1	TRBD1	TRBJ2-1	CATSDRARTGKQFF	TGTGCCACCAGTGATAGGGCGAGGACAGGGAAGCAGTTCTTC
many	TRBV18	.	TRBJ2-7	CASSPSLAPYEQYF	TGTGCCAGCTCACCTTCTCTAGCGCCCTACGAGCAGTACTTC
many	TRBV5-1	.	TRBJ2-1	CASSLGQGGDEQFF	TGCGCCAGCAGCTTAGGCCAGGGTGGAGATGAGCAGTTCTTC
few	TRBV4-1	TRBD2	TRBJ2-3	CASSQDPGGADTQYF	TGCGCCAGCAGCCAAGATCCGGGAGGCGCAGATACGCAGTATTTT
many	TRBV20-1	TRBD2	TRBJ2-3	CSANPSGIARDTQYF	TGCAGTGCCAACCCTAGCGGGATTGCCAGAGATACGCAGTATTTT
many	TRBV12-3/TRBV12-4	.	TRBJ2-2	CATRQTNTGELFF	TGTGCCACACGACAGACGAACACCGGGGAGCTGTTTTTT
.	TRBV5-8	.	TRBJ1-5	CASRQAGRRTNQPQHF	TGTGCCAGCAGACAGGCGGGCAGACGGACCAATCAGCCCCAGCATTTT